The T cell receptor (beta chain) under discussion was sequenced for a study of cytomegalovirus exposure and HLA in healthy donors. PCR used 60 Vbeta primers and 13 Jbeta primers. The method was immunoSEQ multiplex PCR; TCRdb's version includes in-frame clones alone and lacks a portion of them. The profile covers over 100,000 clones, with roughly 80% appearing a single time and 8.5% to 10% taken by the ten largest. This clone is deemed medium-sized. J was trimmed by 5 bases and V by 2 bases; bases with no gene match: 5. CDR3 length equals 14 residues. CDR1 and CDR2 from the germline V gene are MDHEN and SYDVKM.

This sequence was found in a male donor in good health and CMV-seropositive. The sequenced material came from PBMCs. The V and J genes are TRBV28 and TRBJ2-5; TRBD1 matches at 7 bases. The CDR3 loop reads CASSLTGTEETQYF. CDR3 nucleotides: TGTGCCAGCAGTTTAACCGGGACAGAGGAGACCCAGTACTTC.